This TCR beta chain was sequenced for a study of T cell responses to AZD1222 COVID-19 vaccine. General study results and limits: Of the AZD1222 recipients, only five to seven were seropositive at baseline. The breadth and depth of Spike-specific TCRs increased once two AZD1222 doses had been given. Clonal diversity may have been underestimated in mostly white British donors. Scientists sampled the repertoires only once the peak T cell response had passed.

In regard to this clone: The target antigen is unknown.

The table came from immunoSEQ multiplex PCR; TCRdb's copy has only in-frame clones and leaves some out. The sample consists of 100,000 or so clones, less than 90% of them appearing once. Germline CDR1 SGHDN, CDR2 FVKESK. This CDR3 is built from 15 residues. V shed 0 bases and J shed 4 bases, with 12 bases lying between them. The V gene is TRBV14, the J gene TRBJ1-2, with no clear D. Specimen: peripheral blood, collected on day 0 of AZD1222 vaccination. This receptor was taken from an adult in good health. The CDR3 nucleotides read TGTGCCAGCAGCCAAGATTTTGGGAGGTTCTATGGCTACACCTTC. The encoded protein is CASSQDFGRFYGYTF.